The rows below give T cell receptor beta chains drawn from one sample of a study of cytomegalovirus exposure and HLA in healthy donors. The assay was immunoSEQ multiplex PCR, and TCRdb's table has in-frame clones only and misses some. The sample has about 110,000 clones, around 63% seen once. Sequences were obtained from PBMCs. The origin of the receptors is a man aged 25-45 years in good health and CMV-seronegative. The CDR3 runs from the conserved cysteine through the conserved F or W. Each record gives: D gene, clone size, CDR3 length, V gene, J gene, CDR3 protein, CDR3 DNA. The D gene is left open where the match is weak. The size entry is marked missing in some rows and otherwise reads once, few, many or a size class.

TRBD2	-	16	TRBV7-9	TRBJ2-1	CSSSLPLAGEDREQFF	TGTTCCAGCAGCCTACCACTAGCGGGAGAGGATCGTGAGCAGTTCTTC
-	few	15	TRBV10-2	TRBJ2-7	CASSELRLDTYEQYF	TGCGCCAGCAGTGAGCTACGCCTCGACACCTACGAGCAGTACTTC
TRBD1	-	12	TRBV28	TRBJ2-5	CASSDRGETQYF	TGTGCCAGCAGTGACAGGGGAGAGACCCAGTACTTC
-	once	15	TRBV10-3	TRBJ2-2	CAISLQDPGTGELFF	TGTGCCATCAGCTTGCAGGATCCCGGCACCGGGGAGCTGTTTTTT
-	-	14	TRBV29-1	TRBJ1-1	CSVGGGQSNTEAFF	TGCAGCGTTGGGGGGGGTCAGTCGAACACTGAAGCTTTCTTT
TRBD2	-	16	TRBV7-2	TRBJ2-1	CASSLVGGSIYNEQFF	TGTGCCAGCAGCTTAGTGGGCGGGAGTATATACAATGAGCAGTTCTTC
-	few	18	TRBV5-4	TRBJ2-6	CASSLAGGKGSGANGLTF	TGTGCCAGCAGCTTGGCGGGGGGCAAGGGCTCTGGGGCCAACGGCCTGACTTTC
TRBD1	-	15	TRBV11-3	TRBJ2-2	CASSYRTGDTGELFF	TGTGCCAGCAGCTATCGGACAGGGGACACCGGGGAGCTGTTTTTT
-	-	13	TRBV28	TRBJ1-5	CASSPSGNQPQHF	TGTGCCAGCAGTCCCTCGGGCAATCAGCCCCAGCATTTT
-	-	16	TRBV5-5	TRBJ2-2	CASSLGRLENTGELFF	TGTGCCAGCAGCTTGGGCAGGTTGGAGAACACCGGGGAGCTGTTTTTT
TRBD1	-	18	TRBV29-1	TRBJ2-1	CSAPTLTGRISSYNEQFF	TGCAGCGCTCCCACCCTGACAGGGAGAATTTCCTCCTACAATGAGCAGTTCTTC
-	few	14	TRBV11-3	TRBJ2-5	CASSPNGVQETQYF	TGTGCCAGCAGCCCAAACGGGGTCCAAGAGACCCAGTACTTC
TRBD1	few	13	TRBV6-5	TRBJ2-5	CASRRTGGETQYF	TGTGCCAGCAGACGGACAGGGGGAGAGACCCAGTACTTC
-	-	11	TRBV28	TRBJ2-5	CASTRRETQYF	TGTGCCAGCACCCGGAGGGAGACCCAGTACTTC
-	-	13	TRBV30	TRBJ1-1	CAWSVNKNTEAFF	TGTGCCTGGAGTGTAAACAAGAACACTGAAGCTTTCTTT
TRBD1	-	12	TRBV28	TRBJ1-5	CASTTGDQPQHF	TGTGCCAGCACGACAGGGGATCAGCCCCAGCATTTT
TRBD2	once	15	TRBV7-2	TRBJ2-7	CASSLKGAGDYEQYF	TGTGCCAGCAGCTTAAAGGGAGCGGGAGACTACGAGCAGTACTTC
-	-	15	TRBV5-1	TRBJ1-1	CASSLTTGGFTEAFF	TGCGCCAGCAGCTTGACTACAGGTGGTTTCACTGAAGCTTTCTTT
-	-	16	TRBV7-9	TRBJ1-3	CASSLGNRVSGNTIYF	TGTGCCAGCAGCTTAGGTAACAGGGTTTCTGGAAACACCATATATTTT
-	-	13	TRBV7-8	TRBJ2-3	CASSLEGVNTQYF	TGTGCCAGCAGCTTAGAAGGGGTGAATACGCAGTATTTT
TRBD2	-	18	TRBV18	TRBJ2-3	CASSPRTSGSPYTDTQYF	TGTGCCAGCTCACCGCGGACTAGCGGGAGCCCGTACACAGATACGCAGTATTTT
TRBD2	few	16	TRBV7-8	TRBJ2-1	CASSTGLAGPYNEQFF	TGTGCCAGCAGCACCGGACTAGCTGGCCCCTACAATGAGCAGTTCTTC
TRBD1	-	16	TRBV4-1	TRBJ2-2	CASSLLTGVNTGELFF	TGCGCCAGCAGCCTTCTGACAGGGGTGAACACCGGGGAGCTGTTTTTT
TRBD2	-	14	TRBV10-3	TRBJ2-1	CAISASGSVGEQFF	TGTGCCATCAGTGCCAGCGGGAGTGTAGGTGAGCAGTTCTTC
-	-	14	TRBV7-2	TRBJ1-4	CASTHGGEGEKLFF	TGTGCCAGCACCCACGGGGGGGAAGGTGAAAAACTGTTTTTT
-	-	14	TRBV11-3	TRBJ1-1	CASSLGGVDTEAFF	TGTGCCAGCAGCTTAGGGGGGGTTGACACTGAAGCTTTCTTT
-	-	14	TRBV6-5	TRBJ1-5	CASTDYSSNQPQHF	TGTGCCAGCACCGACTACAGTAGCAATCAGCCCCAGCATTTT
-	few	15	TRBV11-2	TRBJ1-6	CASSVTGNYNSPLHF	TGTGCCAGCTCAGTTACAGGGAACTATAATTCACCCCTCCACTTT
TRBD1	-	16	TRBV11-1	TRBJ2-1	CASSQDPTGGSNEQFF	TGTGCCAGCAGCCAGGATCCAACAGGGGGATCGAATGAGCAGTTCTTC
-	few	16	TRBV7-9	TRBJ1-3	CASSLVAGAGGNTIYF	TGTGCCAGCAGCTTAGTCGCAGGGGCCGGAGGAAACACCATATATTTT
TRBD1	-	22	TRBV19	TRBJ2-3	CASSTIARYSRVTGGDTDTQYF	TGTGCCAGTAGTACTATAGCGAGATACTCCAGAGTTACAGGGGGAGACACAGATACGCAGTATTTT
-	-	13	TRBV9	TRBJ1-6	CASSVEASSFLHF	TGTGCCAGCAGCGTCGAAGCAAGTAGTTTCCTCCACTTT
-	-	13	TRBV4-2	TRBJ2-1	CASSPRTELEQFF	TGTGCCAGCAGCCCCCGGACAGAACTGGAGCAGTTCTTC
-	-	13	TRBV19	TRBJ1-4	CASRLAGNEKLFF	TGTGCCAGTAGGTTGGCGGGGAATGAAAAACTGTTTTTT
-	-	14	TRBV6-6	TRBJ2-7	CASRSQRGEYEQYF	TGTGCCAGCAGATCACAACGGGGAGAATACGAGCAGTACTTC
-	-	15	TRBV6-5	TRBJ2-2	CASRRGRANTGELFF	TGTGCCAGCCGGCGGGGACGGGCGAACACCGGGGAGCTGTTTTTT
-	-	16	TRBV6-6	TRBJ2-7	CASSYGTVTGSHEQYF	TGTGCCAGCAGTTACGGAACGGTCACAGGGAGCCACGAGCAGTACTTC
TRBD1	-	14	TRBV7-2	TRBJ2-5	CASSSRGQWETQYF	TGTGCCAGCAGCTCTAGGGGGCAGTGGGAGACCCAGTACTTC
-	-	13	TRBV13	TRBJ1-1	CASSFQENTEAFF	TGTGCCAGCAGCTTTCAGGAGAACACTGAAGCTTTCTTT
TRBD1	-	19	TRBV7-9	TRBJ2-1	CASSLGTGGGLATSNEQFF	TGTGCCAGCAGCTTAGGGACAGGGGGAGGACTAGCAACCTCCAATGAGCAGTTCTTC
-	-	14	TRBV10-3	TRBJ1-5	CAISVTQEDQPQHF	TGTGCCATCAGCGTTACTCAGGAGGATCAGCCCCAGCATTTT
-	few	11	TRBV7-2	TRBJ2-1	CASSLDFEQFF	TGTGCCAGCAGCTTAGACTTTGAGCAGTTCTTC